Listed here are 20 T cell receptor beta chains from one sample, sequenced in a study of T cell clonality in common variable immunodeficiency. Overall study findings and caveats: Reportedly, TCR beta sequences from common variable immunodeficiency showed fewer deletions and N-nucleotide insertions.

Assay used: immunoSEQ multiplex PCR; TCRdb lists only in-frame clones, some missing. The sample contains about 9,200 clones, none of them singletons. The antigens these receptors bind are not known. Sequences were obtained from peripheral blood mononuclear cells. The receptors stem from a human donor with common variable immunodeficiency.

In its sample, this clone was seen a few times. A read error may account for a junction end that differs from germline. The sequence runs out 3 residues before the end of the CDR3; the remainder is reconstructed from the germline J gene. This chain links TRBV2 with TRBJ1-5; no clear D gene. The germline CDR1 and CDR2 sequences are SNHLY and FYNNEI. The CDR3 runs to 15 residues. The CDR3 sequence is CASNSGLRGKQPQHF. The CDR3 DNA, read in part, is TGTGCCAGCAATTCAGGACTGCGAGGCAAGCAGCCC.

By share of the sample, this clone is medium-sized. The read comes to an end 3 residues before the CDR3 does, leaving the germline J gene to fill in the end. The genes are TRBV19 and TRBJ1-2; D is perhaps TRBD1 (6 bases). This CDR3 is 13 amino acids long. V was pared by 6 bases and J by 2 bases, with 10 bases between. Germline loops: CDR1 LNHDA, CDR2 SQIVND (reference sequence). The CDR3 DNA, read in part, is TGTGCCAGTAGAGACAGGCCAAACTATGGC. Translation gives CASRDRPNYG. The full CDR3 reads CASRDRPNYGYTF.

This clone was seen at least ten times. The CDR3 end lies 3 residues beyond the end of the read and is filled in from the germline J gene. The V gene is TRBV20-1, the J gene TRBJ1-6; the D gene is possibly TRBD1 (6 bases). The CDR3 runs to 15 residues. The germline V gene has CDR1 DFQATT and CDR2 SNEGSKA (reference sequence). Trimming removed 2 bases from V and 7 bases from J, with 15 bases in between. CDR3 sequence: CSARNWRDINSPLHF. Partial CDR3 DNA: TGCAGTGCTAGAAATTGGCGGGACATCAATTCACCC.

The table lists this clone with many counts. The sequenced fragment ends 3 residues before the CDR3 boundary, so the rest is inferred from the germline J gene. J is TRBJ2-7 and V is TRBV18; 7 bases are a match to TRBD1. V lost 2 bases and J lost 5; bases outside the gene matches: 3. The CDR3 extends over 13 amino acids. Germline CDR1 KGHSH, CDR2 LQKENI. The CDR3 protein is CASSPGTVDEQYF. Partial CDR3 DNA: TGTGCCAGCTCACCAGGGACAGTTGACGAG.

This clone was counted at least ten times. The sequenced fragment ends 3 residues before the CDR3 boundary, so the rest is inferred from the germline J gene. V usage is TRBV28 and J usage is TRBJ2-1, with 8 bases aligning to TRBD1. CDR1 is MDHEN, CDR2 SYDVKM, per germline. After removal of 7 bases from V and 6 bases from J, the junction contained 14 bases not matched to a gene. The CDR3 has 16 residues. The CDR3 sequence is CASISPGQASTNEQFF. The CDR3 DNA, read in part, is TGTGCCAGCATCTCACCGGGACAGGCTTCGACCAATGAG.

This clone is classed as medium-sized. The observed sequence ends 3 residues before the CDR3 terminus, with the missing tail filled in from the germline J gene. The V and J genes are TRBV30 and TRBJ2-5; D ambiguous. The CDR3 contains 13 residues. Trimming took 0 bases from V and 2 from J, leaving 7 bases between them. Germline V gene data show CDR1 as GTSNPN and CDR2 as SVGIG (reference sequence). CDR3 sequence reads: CAWSVTAQETQYF. Incomplete CDR3 DNA: TGTGCCTGGAGTGTCACAGCACAAGAGACC.

This clone has at least ten counts. The read is 3 residues too short to cover the CDR3 end, so that end is filled in from the germline J gene. The rearrangement links TRBV3-1 (or the pseudogene TRBV3-2) to TRBJ1-6; maybe TRBD1 (5 bases). V dropped 1 base and J dropped 10 bases, with 11 bases sitting between them. This CDR3 has 14 amino acids. The V gene's germline CDR1 is LGHDT and CDR2 YNNKEL (reference sequence). The CDR3 spells CASSQVGQGSPLHF. CDR3 DNA, as far as it was read: TGTGCCAGCAGCCAAGTTGGTCAGGGATCACCC.

This clone came up many times. Read sequence stops 3 residues before the CDR3 end, and the germline J gene provides the missing end. V usage is TRBV7-9 and J usage is TRBJ2-7; tentatively, D is TRBD2 (5 bases). Trimming took off 1 base at V and 4 bases at J, with 14 bases between the two ends. The CDR3 is 15 amino acids. Germline loops: CDR1 SEHNR, CDR2 FQNEAQ (reference sequence). CDR3 DNA, as far as it was read: TGTGCCAGCAGCTTAGGTCCTGGTTCGGGGTACGAG. Amino acid sequence: CASSLGPGSGYE. The entire CDR3 is CASSLGPGSGYEQYF.

This clone was picked up many times. The CDR3 is cut off 3 residues early in the read; its end comes from the germline J gene. The chain recombines TRBV20-1 with TRBJ1-6; D is unresolved. Between the trimmed V and J ends, which lost 0 bases and 8 bases, there was a span of 8 bases. Germline CDR1 reads DFQATT; CDR2 reads SNEGSKA (reference sequence). The CDR3 is 13 amino acids. CDR3 sequence reads: CSARDNPDSPLHF. The DNA read from the CDR3 is TGCAGTGCTAGAGACAACCCGGATTCACCC.

This clone was counted many times. The missing CDR3 end, 3 residues past where the read stops, is filled in from the germline J gene. The chain employs TRBV2 and TRBJ1-2; the match to TRBD1 covers 7 bases. The germline CDR1 and CDR2 sequences are SNHLY and FYNNEI. The junction had 14 bases not matched to a gene; V was cut back by 3 bases and J by 4 bases. The CDR3 covers 17 residues. The covered CDR3 bases are TGTGCCAGCAGTGATGGGGACTCCTCGGGACAGTCCTATGGC. This codes for CASSDGDSSGQSYG. The whole CDR3 protein is CASSDGDSSGQSYGYTF.

This clone counts as medium-sized. The read falls 3 residues short of the CDR3 end, and the missing part is taken from the germline J gene. J is TRBJ1-5 and V is TRBV18, with D possibly matching TRBD1 (6 bases). Germline-derived CDR1 and CDR2 are KGHSH and LQKENI. Trimming took 0 bases from V and 1 from J, leaving 13 bases between them. CDR3 length: 17 amino acids. Incomplete CDR3 DNA: TGTGCCAGCTCACCACCCTGGGCAGGGGAGAGCAATCAGCCC. It is translated as CASSPPWAGESNQP. The full-length CDR3 reads as CASSPPWAGESNQPQHF. Full variable domain (remainder filled in from reference TRBV18 and TRBJ1-5): NAGVMQNPRHLVRRRGQEARLRCSPMKGHSHVYWYRQLPEEGLKFMVYLQKENIIDESGMPKERFSAEFPKEGPSILRIQQVVRGDSAAYFCASSPPWAGESNQPQHFGDGTRLSIL.

This clone came up many times. The DNA read from the CDR3 is TGTGCCAGCAGTTTGGAAGGGGTTGGCAATCAGCCC. Protein: CASSLEGVGNQP. In full, the CDR3 reads CASSLEGVGNQPQHF. This rearrangement joins TRBV12-3 or TRBV12-4 to TRBJ1-5; D is possibly TRBD1 (5 bases). The CDR3 end is not reached by the read, which stops 3 residues before it; the germline J gene fills it in. V was trimmed by 3 bases and J by 2 bases, leaving 11 bases between them. The CDR3 runs to 15 residues.

The sample holds many counts of this clone. From the germline J gene comes the end of the CDR3, since the read stops 3 residues before it. The V call is TRBV7-2, the J call TRBJ2-5, with 10 bases identical to TRBD1. V was clipped by 5 bases and J by 5 bases; unmatched bases: 8. CDR3 length: 15 residues. Germline CDR1 SGHTA, CDR2 FQGNSA. The sequenced CDR3 bases are TGTGCCAGCAGCCTAAGGACAGGGGGTATGGAGACC. Its translation is CASSLRTGGMET. The complete CDR3 reads CASSLRTGGMETQYF.

The table lists this clone with many counts. Read sequence stops 3 residues before the CDR3 end, and the germline J gene provides the missing end. The V and J genes are TRBV7-9 and TRBJ1-3; 9 nucleotides match TRBD1. The CDR3 is 15 residues long. Per the germline V gene, CDR1 is SEHNR and CDR2 is FQNEAQ (reference sequence). The junction had 5 bases not matched to a gene; V was cut back by 5 bases and J by 3 bases. The sequenced CDR3 bases are TGTGCCAGCAGCGACGGGACAGGGAGTGGAAACACC. It yields the protein CASSDGTGSGNT. The whole CDR3 protein is CASSDGTGSGNTIYF. Based on the CDR3 plus reference TRBV7-9 and TRBJ1-3, the full variable domain is DTGVSQNPRHKITKRGQNVTFRCDPISEHNRLYWYRQTLGQGPEFLTYFQNEAQLEKSRLLSDRFSAERPKGSFSTLEIQRTEQGDSAMYLCASSDGTGSGNTIYFGEGSWLTVV.

This clone was observed many times. The CDR3 extends 3 residues past the end of the read, so its final part is completed from the germline J gene. This chain connects TRBV20-1 to TRBJ2-2; D is uncertain. The CDR3 loop spans 15 amino acids. Germline V lookup: CDR1 DFQATT, CDR2 SNEGSKA (reference sequence). V lost 1 base, J lost 4 bases, and 13 bases lay in between. The sequenced part of the CDR3 DNA is TGCAGTGCTAGAGCAGGTTTTGATGCCACCGGGGAG. As protein: CSARAGFDATGE. The entire CDR3 sequence reads CSARAGFDATGELFF.

By share, this clone ranks as medium-sized. The read stops 3 residues short of the end of the CDR3; the missing end is completed from the germline J gene. V usage is TRBV19 and J usage is TRBJ1-5, with 9 bases matching TRBD1. Looked up from germline, CDR1 is LNHDA and CDR2 is SQIVND (reference sequence). The CDR3 has 15 residues. Losses at the gene ends were 6 bases for V and 5 bases for J; bases not matched to a gene: 8. CDR3 DNA (partial): TGTGCCAGTAGCCGAACAGGGGGCGCTTATCAGCCC. As protein: CASSRTGGAYQP. The full CDR3 sequence reads CASSRTGGAYQPQHF.

This clone was picked up many times. The read gets to within 3 residues of the CDR3 end, and the germline J gene fills in the rest. The chain employs TRBV6-2 or TRBV6-3 and TRBJ1-5, with D tentatively TRBD1 (6 bases). Deletions cut 4 bases from V and 4 bases from J, with 11 bases between. CDR3 length: 14 residues. Looked up from germline, CDR1 is MNHEY and CDR2 is SVGEGT. Partial CDR3 DNA: TGTGCCAGCAGTTTACAGGGCCAAAATCAGCCC. Encoded protein: CASSLQGQNQP. The complete CDR3 reads CASSLQGQNQPQHF.

The table lists this clone with a few counts. With the read ending 3 residues before the CDR3 end, the germline J gene is used to fill in that end. V gene TRBV2 combines with J gene TRBJ2-2; 8 bases fit TRBD2. Germline assignment: CDR1 SNHLY and CDR2 FYNNEI. This CDR3 has 15 amino acids. V shed 7 bases and J 2 bases; nucleotides not matched to a gene: 6. CDR3 bases read: TGTGCCAGCATTAACCGGGGGGGAAACACCGGGGAG. Translating gives CASINRGGNTGE. The CDR3, in full, reads CASINRGGNTGELFF.

This clone was found many times. The read ends 3 residues shy of where the CDR3 ends; the end is completed using the germline J gene. The chain links TRBV29-1 to TRBJ2-1; 8 nucleotides match TRBD2. The CDR3 runs to 14 residues. V lost 4 bases, J lost 6 bases, and 8 bases stayed unmatched. From germline, CDR1 is SQVTM and CDR2 ANQGSEA. CDR3 region: CSVVEGLVLNEQFF. CDR3 bases read: TGCAGCGTTGTGGAGGGACTAGTCCTCAATGAG.

This clone was counted at least ten times. The sequenced CDR3 bases are TGTGCCAGCAGTTACTCGGACACCTACGAG. Its translation is CASSYSDTYE. In full, the CDR3 is CASSYSDTYEQYF. The chain carries TRBV6-2 or TRBV6-3 and TRBJ2-7, with D possibly TRBD1 on 5 matching bases. Read coverage stops 3 residues before the CDR3 terminus; the germline J gene supplies the remainder. Germline lookup yields CDR1 MNHEY and CDR2 SVGEGT. The CDR3 has 13 amino acids. The germline V and J ends were trimmed by 0 bases and 2 bases, with 5 bases remaining between them.